One and the same sample provided the 21 T cell receptor beta chains below, sequenced in a study of shared clonotypes between healthy human individuals. Some clones are missing from TCRdb's copy, which holds only in-frame ones; the method was immunoSEQ multiplex PCR. The sample records about 2.3 million clones, just under 95% being singletons. Sequenced material: naive CD4+ T cells from PBMCs. Sample subset: CD45RA+ positively selected. Source of these receptors: a young man in good health. Some clones in this sample may be carry-over from other donors' samples.

Points on this clone: The same CDR3 also results from other DNA sequences found in this sample. The V call is TRBV5-1, the J call TRBJ2-7, with D maybe TRBD1 (5 bases). CDR1 SGHRS and CDR2 YFSETQ come from the germline V gene. V dropped 0 bases and J dropped 3 bases, with 10 bases sitting between them. This CDR3 spans 14 amino acids. CDR3 coding DNA: TGCGCCAGCAGCTTGGGGGGCAGACTCTACGAGCAGTACTTC. Amino acids: CASSLGGRLYEQYF.

V and J are TRBV7-8 and TRBJ1-6; 8 bases match TRBD1. V trimming: 6 bases; J trimming: 9 bases; junction bases outside the gene matches: 7. Germline CDR1 and CDR2: SGHVS and FQNEAQ. The CDR3 is made up of 14 amino acids. The CDR3 is CASSSDRDGSPLHF. The DNA for the CDR3 is TGTGCCAGCAGTTCGGACAGGGATGGTTCACCCCTCCACTTT.

The J gene is TRBJ1-2, the V gene TRBV27; D may be TRBD1 (6 bases). Trimming stripped 4 bases from V and 3 bases from J, with 12 bases between. This CDR3 has 14 amino acids. In germline, CDR1 is MNHEY, CDR2 SMNVEV (reference sequence). The DNA for the CDR3 is TGTGCCAGCAGTTACAGGGCAAGGGACTATGGCTACACCTTC. This codes for CASSYRARDYGYTF.

J is TRBJ2-7 and V is TRBV10-2; 11 bases match TRBD1. V lost 6 bases, J lost 3 bases, and 7 bases stayed unmatched. CDR3 size: 15 residues. From germline, CDR1 is WSHSY and CDR2 SAAADI. The CDR3 loop reads CASSKTGTGGYEQYF. The CDR3, as DNA: TGCGCCAGCAGCAAAACCGGGACAGGGGGCTACGAGCAGTACTTC.

The chain is built from TRBV7-9 and TRBJ2-7; unclear D gene. V dropped 3 bases and J dropped 3 bases, with 9 bases sitting between them. Germline-derived CDR1 and CDR2 are SEHNR and FQNEAQ (reference sequence). The CDR3 consists of 13 residues. The CDR3 loop reads CASSFLNGYEQYF. In nucleotides, the CDR3 is TGTGCCAGCAGCTTTCTGAACGGCTACGAGCAGTACTTC.

A note on this clone: One end of the junction does not line up with germline, which may come from a read error. The J gene is TRBJ2-3, the V gene TRBV5-1; the match to TRBD2 covers 13 bases. The CDR3 spans 16 residues. Germline V gene sequence: CDR1 SGHRS, CDR2 YFSETQ. Written as DNA, the CDR3 is TGCGCCAGCAGCTTACTAGCGGGAGGGACCACATATACGCAGTATTTT. Its protein is CASSLLAGGTTYTQYF.

This clone was seen more than once but under ten times. The same CDR3 arises from other DNA sequences in this sample as well. V usage is TRBV9 and J usage is TRBJ1-1; 9 nucleotides align to TRBD1. The germline CDR1 and CDR2 sequences are SGDLS and YYNGEE. With 3 bases clipped from V and 1 base from J, the junction kept 4 bases outside the gene matches. CDR3 size: 15 residues. The CDR3 DNA reads TGTGCCAGCAGCGCCCTGGGACAGGGGAACACTGAAGCTTTCTTT. Protein sequence: CASSALGQGNTEAFF. Variable domain in full (rest from reference TRBV9 and TRBJ1-1): DSGVTQTPKHLITATGQRVTLRCSPRSGDLSVYWYQQSLDQGLQFLIQYYNGEERAKGNILERFSAQQFPDLHSELNLSSLELGDSALYFCASSALGQGNTEAFFGQGTRLTVV.

V is TRBV5-1 and J is TRBJ2-1; TRBD1 is a possible D gene (6 bases). Germline CDR1 and CDR2: SGHRS and YFSETQ. The CDR3 has 13 residues. The V and J ends lost 4 bases and 5 bases respectively, with 10 bases between them. CDR3 nucleotide sequence: TGCGCCAGCAGCAGGGGGTCGAACAATGAGCAGTTCTTC. Its translation: CASSRGSNNEQFF.

V usage is TRBV2 and J usage is TRBJ2-7, with TRBD2 identical over 8 bases. Trimming removed 7 bases from V and 3 bases from J; junction bases left unmatched: 8. From germline, CDR1 is SNHLY and CDR2 FYNNEI. The CDR3 runs to 14 residues. CDR3 coding DNA: TGTGCCAGCACGAGCGGGAGTGCTGGCTACGAGCAGTACTTC. Its translation is CASTSGSAGYEQYF.

This clone was counted once. The chain uses TRBV5-1 and TRBJ2-3; 10 nucleotides line up with TRBD2. V shed 1 base, J shed 1 base, and the junction held 9 bases outside the gene matches. The V gene's germline CDR1 is SGHRS and CDR2 YFSETQ. The CDR3 contains 18 residues. The CDR3 loop is CASSLSLAGNYGTDTQYF. The CDR3 DNA follows: TGCGCCAGCAGCTTGTCACTAGCGGGAAACTACGGCACAGATACGCAGTATTTT. Filled out from reference TRBV5-1 and TRBJ2-3, the complete variable domain reads KAGVTQTPRYLIKTRGQQVTLSCSPISGHRSVSWYQQTPGQGLQFLFEYFSETQRNKGNFPGRFSGRQFSNSRSEMNVSTLELGDSALYLCASSLSLAGNYGTDTQYFGPGTRLTVL.

This chain joins TRBV30 and TRBJ1-1; D remains ambiguous. The V gene lost 0 bases and the J gene lost 0 bases, with 5 bases spanning the gap. Germline V gene lookup returns CDR1 GTSNPN and CDR2 SVGIG (reference sequence). The CDR3 has 13 residues. The CDR3 coding sequence is TGTGCCTGGAGTGTATCTATGAACACTGAAGCTTTCTTT. Amino acid sequence: CAWSVSMNTEAFF.

J is TRBJ1-5 and V is TRBV28; tentative D call: TRBD1 (5 bases). This CDR3 region has 16 residues. V was pared by 5 bases and J by 5 bases, with 19 bases between. Germline CDR1 and CDR2: MDHEN and SYDVKM. The CDR3 sequence: CASSPVPGSGDQPQHF. In nucleotides, the CDR3 is TGTGCCAGCAGTCCCGTTCCAGGGTCCGGGGATCAGCCCCAGCATTTT.

The gene calls are TRBV7-2 and TRBJ2-3, with D tentatively TRBD2 (6 bases). Trimming pared 4 bases from V and 0 bases from J, leaving 8 bases between. Per the germline V gene, CDR1 is SGHTA and CDR2 is FQGNSA. The CDR3 is made up of 14 amino acids. CDR3 region: CASSSLASTDTQYF. The CDR3 DNA reads as TGTGCCAGCAGCTCACTAGCTAGCACAGATACGCAGTATTTT.

This chain links TRBV28 with TRBJ1-5; D gene ambiguous. V was clipped by 5 bases and J by 6 bases, with 17 bases between them. CDR1 is MDHEN and CDR2 is SYDVKM in the germline V gene. The CDR3 is 15 amino acids. As DNA, the CDR3 is TGTGCCAGCAGTCCCCTTCCGCTACTTGGTCAGCCCCAGCATTTT. The encoded protein is CASSPLPLLGQPQHF.

The chain carries TRBV28 and TRBJ1-2; no definite D call. Germline lookup yields CDR1 MDHEN and CDR2 SYDVKM. CDR3 length equals 14 residues. Trimming took 7 bases from V and 10 from J, leaving 22 bases between them. The CDR3 DNA sequence: TGTGCCAGCACCCCCCCCCGCCGGATACTGGACTACACCTTC. This sequence encodes CASTPPRRILDYTF.

The chain is built from TRBV5-1 and TRBJ2-3; 16 nucleotides align to TRBD2. V was pared by 4 bases and J by 1 base, with 9 bases of the junction left unmatched. The CDR3 runs to 19 residues. The germline V gene encodes CDR1 SGHRS and CDR2 YFSETQ. The CDR3 coding sequence is TGCGCCAGCAGCCCGCCGGGACTAGCGGGAGGGCCCGGCACAGATACGCAGTATTTT. Its protein product is CASSPPGLAGGPGTDTQYF.

V is TRBV5-1 and J is TRBJ2-3; 14 bases line up with TRBD2. Losses at the gene ends were 2 bases for V and 0 bases for J; bases not matched to a gene: 11. The CDR3 spans 20 residues. Looked up from germline, CDR1 is SGHRS and CDR2 is YFSETQ. The DNA for the CDR3 is TGCGCCAGCAGCTTTCCCCACCGGACTAGCGGGAGGAGAAGCACAGATACGCAGTATTTT. It yields the protein CASSFPHRTSGRRSTDTQYF.

V is TRBV7-9 and J is TRBJ2-5; D remains ambiguous. TRBJ2-7 explains the end of the DNA better; the J call may be wrong. The germline CDR1 and CDR2 sequences are SEHNR and FQNEAQ (reference sequence). The CDR3 is 11 amino acids. DNA for the CDR3: TGTGCCAGCAGCCAGATATACGAGCAGTACTTC. As protein: CASSQIYEQYF.

This clone was detected only a few times. Additional DNA sequences in this sample encode the identical CDR3. This chain uses TRBV19 with TRBJ1-1, with a possible D match to TRBD1 (5 bases). The germline gives CDR1 LNHDA, CDR2 SQIVND (reference sequence). V gave up 3 bases and J gave up 5 bases, with 13 bases separating them. The CDR3 runs 14 residues. The CDR3: CASSIQGLGTEAFF. The DNA for the CDR3 is TGTGCCAGTAGTATCCAGGGTTTAGGGACTGAAGCTTTCTTT.

Written as DNA, the CDR3 is TGTGCCAGCAGCTTCGGCGGGGGCGGCTACACCTTC. It encodes CASSFGGGGYTF. The genes are TRBV7-2 and TRBJ1-2; D might be TRBD1 (6 bases). Trimming removed 3 bases at V and 8 bases at J, with 10 bases between. Looked up from germline, CDR1 is SGHTA and CDR2 is FQGNSA. CDR3 length: 12 amino acids.

The CDR3 coding sequence is TGTGCCAGTAGTATAGGGGGACTAGCTGGCGAGCAGTACTTC. Its protein is CASSIGGLAGEQYF. This chain connects TRBV19 to TRBJ2-7, with 9 bases that match TRBD2. The CDR3 extends over 14 amino acids. CDR1 and CDR2 from the germline V gene are LNHDA and SQIVND (reference sequence). V shed 1 base and J 6 bases; nucleotides not matched to a gene: 4.